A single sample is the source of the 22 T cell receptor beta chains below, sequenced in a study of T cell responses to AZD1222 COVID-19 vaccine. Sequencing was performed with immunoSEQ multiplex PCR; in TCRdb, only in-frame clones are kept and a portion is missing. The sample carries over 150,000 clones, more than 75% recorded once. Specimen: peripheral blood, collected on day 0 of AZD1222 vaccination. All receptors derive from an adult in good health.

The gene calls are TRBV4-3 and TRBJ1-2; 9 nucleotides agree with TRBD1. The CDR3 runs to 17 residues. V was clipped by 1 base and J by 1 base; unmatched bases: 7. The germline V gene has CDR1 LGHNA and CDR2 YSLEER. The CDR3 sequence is CASSQGGQGRGNYGYTF. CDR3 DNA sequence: TGCGCCAGCAGCCAAGGGGGACAGGGTAGGGGTAACTATGGCTACACCTTC.

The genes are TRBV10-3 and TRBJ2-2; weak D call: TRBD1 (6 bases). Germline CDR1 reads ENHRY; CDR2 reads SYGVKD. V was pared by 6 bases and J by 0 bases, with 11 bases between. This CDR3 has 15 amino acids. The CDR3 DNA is TGTGCCATCAGACAGGGATTGTCGAACACCGGGGAGCTGTTTTTT. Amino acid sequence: CAIRQGLSNTGELFF.

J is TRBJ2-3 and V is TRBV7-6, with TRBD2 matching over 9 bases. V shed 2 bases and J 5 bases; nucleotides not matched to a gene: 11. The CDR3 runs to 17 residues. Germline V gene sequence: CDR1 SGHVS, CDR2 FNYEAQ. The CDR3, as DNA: TGTGCCAGCAGCTTAACGGCGGGAGGGCCTTTGAGAGATACGCAGTATTTT. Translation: CASSLTAGGPLRDTQYF.

CDR3 protein: CASSVAGGNSPLHF. CDR3 DNA sequence: TGTGCCAGCAGCGTAGCGGGCGGTAATTCACCCCTCCACTTT. The V gene is TRBV9, the J gene TRBJ1-6; D gene unclear. CDR3 length equals 14 residues. CDR1 SGDLS and CDR2 YYNGEE come from the germline V gene. V lost 0 bases and J 6 bases, leaving 7 bases between the germline ends.

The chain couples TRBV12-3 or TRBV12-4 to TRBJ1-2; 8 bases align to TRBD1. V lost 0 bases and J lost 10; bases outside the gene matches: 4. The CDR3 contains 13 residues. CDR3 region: CASSLADRAFYTF. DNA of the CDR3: TGTGCCAGCAGTTTAGCGGACAGGGCCTTCTACACCTTC.

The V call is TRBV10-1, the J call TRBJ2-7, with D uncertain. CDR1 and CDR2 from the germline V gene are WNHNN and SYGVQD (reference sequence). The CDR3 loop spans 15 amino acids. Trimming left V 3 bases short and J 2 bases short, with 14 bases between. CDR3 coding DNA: TGCGCCAGCAGTGAACCGGGCCGATCACCCTACGAGCAGTACTTC. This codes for CASSEPGRSPYEQYF.

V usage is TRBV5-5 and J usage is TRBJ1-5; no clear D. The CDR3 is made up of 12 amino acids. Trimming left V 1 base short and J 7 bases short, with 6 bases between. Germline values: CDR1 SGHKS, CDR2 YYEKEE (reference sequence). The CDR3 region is CASSLHGQPQHF. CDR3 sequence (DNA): TGTGCCAGCAGCTTGCACGGGCAGCCCCAGCATTTT.

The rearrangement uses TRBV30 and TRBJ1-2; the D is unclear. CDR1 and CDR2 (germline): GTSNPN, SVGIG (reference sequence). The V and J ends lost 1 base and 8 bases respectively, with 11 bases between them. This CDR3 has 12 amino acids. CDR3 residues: CAWSDRVRGYTF. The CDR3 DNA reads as TGTGCCTGGAGTGACCGGGTGAGGGGCTACACCTTC.

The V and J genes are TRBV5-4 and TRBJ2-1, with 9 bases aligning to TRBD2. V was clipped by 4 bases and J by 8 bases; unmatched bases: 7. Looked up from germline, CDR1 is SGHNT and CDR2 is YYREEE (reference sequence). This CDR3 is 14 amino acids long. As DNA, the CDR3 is TGTGCCAGCAGCCCGCTAGCGGGGTCGGATGAGCAGTTCTTC. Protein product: CASSPLAGSDEQFF.

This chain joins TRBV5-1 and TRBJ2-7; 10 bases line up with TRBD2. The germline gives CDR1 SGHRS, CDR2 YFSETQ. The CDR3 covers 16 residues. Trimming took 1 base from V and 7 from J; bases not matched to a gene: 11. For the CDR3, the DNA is TGCGCCAGCAGCTTGTTCGGACTAGCGGAGTCTCAGGAGCAGTACTTC. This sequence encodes CASSLFGLAESQEQYF.

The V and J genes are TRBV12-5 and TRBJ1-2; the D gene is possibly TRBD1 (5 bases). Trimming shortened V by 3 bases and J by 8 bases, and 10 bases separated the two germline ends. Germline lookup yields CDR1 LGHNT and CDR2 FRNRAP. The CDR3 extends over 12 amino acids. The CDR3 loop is CASGFQGVGYTF. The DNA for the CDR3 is TGTGCTAGTGGTTTCCAAGGGGTGGGCTACACCTTC. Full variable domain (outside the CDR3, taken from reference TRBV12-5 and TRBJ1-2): DARVTQTPRHKVTEMGQEVTMRCQPILGHNTVFWYRQTMMQGLELLAYFRNRAPLDDSGMPKDRFSAEMPDATLATLKIQPSEPRDSAVYFCASGFQGVGYTFGSGTRLTVV.

This CDR3 is CASSLGRVGFYEQYF. DNA of the CDR3: TGTGCCAGCAGCTTAGGGCGGGTAGGATTCTACGAGCAGTACTTC. The chain employs TRBV11-2 and TRBJ2-7; TRBD2 might be the D (5 bases). CDR1 and CDR2 (germline): SGHAT, FQNNGV. Trimming took 1 base from V and 3 from J, leaving 13 bases between them. The CDR3 is 15 amino acids.

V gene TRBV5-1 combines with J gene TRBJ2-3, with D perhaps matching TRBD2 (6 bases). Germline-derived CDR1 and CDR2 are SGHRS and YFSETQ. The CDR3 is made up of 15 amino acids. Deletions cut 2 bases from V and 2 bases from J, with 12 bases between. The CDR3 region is CASSLRGTDTDTQYF. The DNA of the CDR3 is TGCGCCAGCAGCTTACGCGGGACCGACACAGATACGCAGTATTTT.

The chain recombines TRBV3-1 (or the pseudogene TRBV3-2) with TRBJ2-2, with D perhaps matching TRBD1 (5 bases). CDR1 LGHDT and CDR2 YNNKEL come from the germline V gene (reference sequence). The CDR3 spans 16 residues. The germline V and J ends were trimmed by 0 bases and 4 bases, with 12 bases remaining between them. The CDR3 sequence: CASSQDPQGGTGELFF. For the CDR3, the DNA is TGTGCCAGCAGCCAAGATCCGCAGGGCGGCACCGGGGAGCTGTTTTTT.

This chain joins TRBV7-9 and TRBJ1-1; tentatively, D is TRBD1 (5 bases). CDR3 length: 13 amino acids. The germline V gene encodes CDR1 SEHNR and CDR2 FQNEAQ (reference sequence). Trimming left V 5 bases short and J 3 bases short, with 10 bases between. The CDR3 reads CASSRDLDTEAFF. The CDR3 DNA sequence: TGTGCCAGCAGCCGGGACTTGGACACTGAAGCTTTCTTT.

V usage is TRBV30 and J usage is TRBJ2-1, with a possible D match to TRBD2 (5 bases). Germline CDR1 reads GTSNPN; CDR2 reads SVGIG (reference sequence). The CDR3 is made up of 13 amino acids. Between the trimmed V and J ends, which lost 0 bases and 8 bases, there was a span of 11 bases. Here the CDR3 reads CAWSVLGGYEQFF. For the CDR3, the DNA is TGTGCCTGGAGTGTACTGGGCGGGTATGAGCAGTTCTTC. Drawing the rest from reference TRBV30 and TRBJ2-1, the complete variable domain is SQTIHQWPATLVQPVGSPLSLECTVEGTSNPNLYWYRQAAGRGLQLLFYSVGIGQISSEVPQNLSASRPQDRQFILSSKKLLLSDSGFYLCAWSVLGGYEQFFGPGTRLTVL.

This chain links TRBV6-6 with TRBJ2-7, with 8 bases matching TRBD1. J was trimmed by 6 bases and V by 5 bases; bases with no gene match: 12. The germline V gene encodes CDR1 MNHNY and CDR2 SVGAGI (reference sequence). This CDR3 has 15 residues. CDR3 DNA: TGTGCCAGCAGTCTACTGGACAGGGCCCGAGGCGAGCAGTACTTC. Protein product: CASSLLDRARGEQYF.

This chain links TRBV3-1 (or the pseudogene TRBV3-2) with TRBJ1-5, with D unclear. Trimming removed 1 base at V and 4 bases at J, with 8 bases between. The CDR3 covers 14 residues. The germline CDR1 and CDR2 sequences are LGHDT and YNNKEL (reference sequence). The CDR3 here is CASSQGGINQPQHF. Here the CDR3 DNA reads TGTGCCAGCAGCCAAGGAGGGATTAATCAGCCCCAGCATTTT.

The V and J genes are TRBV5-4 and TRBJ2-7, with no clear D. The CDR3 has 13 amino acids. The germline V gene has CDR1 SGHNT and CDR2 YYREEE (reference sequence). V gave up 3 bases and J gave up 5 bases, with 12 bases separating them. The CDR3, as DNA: TGTGCCAGCAGCTCCCCCGTTCCCGACGAGCAGTACTTC. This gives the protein CASSSPVPDEQYF.

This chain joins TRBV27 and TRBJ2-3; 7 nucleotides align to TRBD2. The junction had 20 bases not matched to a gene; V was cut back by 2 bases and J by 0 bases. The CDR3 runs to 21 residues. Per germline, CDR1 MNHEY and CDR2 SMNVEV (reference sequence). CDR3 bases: TGTGCCAGCAGTTTACCCTCCTCGACTAGCTTGGGGAGGGGTAGCACAGATACGCAGTATTTT. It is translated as CASSLPSSTSLGRGSTDTQYF.

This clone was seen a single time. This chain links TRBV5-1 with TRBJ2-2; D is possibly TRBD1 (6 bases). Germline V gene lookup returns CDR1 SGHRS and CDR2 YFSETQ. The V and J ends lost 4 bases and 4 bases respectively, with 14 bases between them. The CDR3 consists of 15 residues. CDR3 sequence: CASSAQGMGTGELFF. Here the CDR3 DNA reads TGCGCCAGCAGCGCCCAGGGGATGGGCACCGGGGAGCTGTTTTTT.

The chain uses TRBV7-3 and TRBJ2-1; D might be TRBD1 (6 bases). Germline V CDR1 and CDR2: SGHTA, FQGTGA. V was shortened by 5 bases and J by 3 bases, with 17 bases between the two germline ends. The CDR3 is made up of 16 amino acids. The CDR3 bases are TGTGCCAGCAGCAGGCGCGCACAGGGCGGCTACAATGAGCAGTTCTTC. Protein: CASSRRAQGGYNEQFF.